The T cell receptor beta chain described here comes from a study of shared clonotypes between healthy human individuals. Measured with immunoSEQ multiplex PCR; TCRdb has only the in-frame clones, and not every one. The sample lists 550,000 to 650,000 clones, approximately 96% seen once, with roughly 0.12% in the top ten. CD45RO-negative CD8 cells positively selected for CCR7 made up the naive population, which excluded terminally differentiated effector memory CD45RA+ cells. The CDR3 is 12 amino acids. Per the germline V gene, CDR1 is SGHVS and CDR2 is FQNEAQ. V was cut by 2 bases and J by 8 bases, with 8 bases left in between.

This sequence originates from a woman aged 25 to 45 in good health. This chain links TRBV7-8 with TRBJ2-3; D gene uncertain. The sample comprised naive CD8+ T cells sorted from blood. The CDR3 reads CASSLPSITQYF. The CDR3 coding sequence is TGTGCCAGCAGCTTACCCTCTATTACGCAGTATTTT.